This record covers a single TCR beta chain. Its antigen is currently unknown. A read error may produce the germline difference seen at one junction end. This record comes from a study of OX40 agonist ivuxolimab in advanced cancers. Patients were ineligible given autoimmune disease history or systemic immunosuppression. Study findings and constraints: Antigens targeted by the expanded peripheral T cells were not determined.

TCRdb keeps only in-frame clones here, not all; method: immunoSEQ multiplex PCR. The repertoire holds fewer than 70,000 clones, with about 90% as singletons. This CDR3 contains 11 residues. Germline loops: CDR1 MDHEN, CDR2 SYDVKM. The clonotype was recovered from an adult with an advanced solid tumor such as melanoma, head and neck, liver or kidney cancer. The chain is built from TRBV28 and TRBJ2-7; D possibly corresponds to TRBD1 (6 bases). The material was CD4+ or CD8+ T cells sorted from blood, obtained in a trial of the OX40 agonist ivuxolimab. CDR3: CASSYYGTTGF. The CDR3 DNA follows: TGTGCCAGCAGTTACTACGGGACAACAGGCTTC.